Following are 21 T cell receptor beta chains from one sample sequenced in a study of CD8+ T cells in alopecia areata. Extraction of RNA preceded its reverse transcription into cDNA, which served as the sequencing template. The method was immunoSEQ multiplex PCR; TCRdb's version includes in-frame clones alone and lacks a portion of them. Of approximately 280,000 clones listed, 55% to 75% are singletons. The treatment here: oral pan-JAK inhibitor, 5-10 mg twice daily. The material was CD4+ T cells sorted from blood, obtained at week 24, from a patient treated with tofacitinib. These TCRs come from a human donor with alopecia areata.

Written as DNA, the CDR3 is TGTGCCAGCAGCTTAGCGCGGGGGGCTGGATCACCCCTCCACTTT. Amino acid sequence: CASSLARGAGSPLHF. The rearrangement links TRBV7-2 to TRBJ1-6; possible D gene TRBD1, 6 bases. The V end was cut by 0 bases, the J end by 10 bases, with 13 bases between. Germline CDR1 is SGHTA and CDR2 is FQGNSA. The CDR3 is made up of 15 amino acids. Full variable domain (outside the CDR3, taken from reference TRBV7-2 and TRBJ1-6): GAGVSQSPSNKVTEKGKDVELRCDPISGHTALYWYRQSLGQGLEFLIYFQGNSAPDKSGLPSDRFSAERTGGSVSTLTIQRTQQEDSAVYLCASSLARGAGSPLHFGNGTRLTVT.

This clone appeared many times. V and J are TRBV2 and TRBJ1-2; D is ambiguous. The CDR3 consists of 13 residues. Per the germline V gene, CDR1 is SNHLY and CDR2 is FYNNEI. Trimming took 6 bases from V and 4 from J, leaving 12 bases between them. The CDR3 spells CASSPGEGYGYTF. In DNA, the CDR3 is TGTGCCAGCAGCCCTGGGGAGGGCTATGGCTACACCTTC.

This clone was counted a single time. The chain links TRBV5-1 to TRBJ2-3; tentatively, D is TRBD2 (5 bases). CDR3 length: 15 amino acids. The ends were cut back, 0 bases at V and 1 base at J, with 9 bases in the middle. Germline V gene lookup returns CDR1 SGHRS and CDR2 YFSETQ. CDR3 sequence (DNA): TGCGCCAGCAGCTTGGAGGGCGGGCGCACAGATACGCAGTATTTT. It is translated as CASSLEGGRTDTQYF. Looking up the rest from reference TRBV5-1 and TRBJ2-3 gives the full variable domain: KAGVTQTPRYLIKTRGQQVTLSCSPISGHRSVSWYQQTPGQGLQFLFEYFSETQRNKGNFPGRFSGRQFSNSRSEMNVSTLELGDSALYLCASSLEGGRTDTQYFGPGTRLTVL.

The chain combines TRBV2 with TRBJ1-5; D not certain. The CDR3 loop spans 14 amino acids. Per the germline V gene, CDR1 is SNHLY and CDR2 is FYNNEI. Trimming took 3 bases from V and 6 from J, leaving 12 bases between them. The chain's CDR3 is CASSDSGQGQPQHF. As DNA, the CDR3 is TGTGCCAGCAGTGATTCCGGGCAAGGTCAGCCCCAGCATTTT.

The chain links TRBV19 to TRBJ1-1; tentatively, D is TRBD1 (5 bases). CDR3 length: 14 amino acids. The ends were cut back, 3 bases at V and 7 bases at J, with 15 bases in the middle. Germline loops: CDR1 LNHDA, CDR2 SQIVND (reference sequence). DNA of the CDR3: TGTGCCAGTAGTATGGCTAGGGGCGCGGGTGAAGCTTTCTTT. As protein: CASSMARGAGEAFF. Together with reference TRBV19 and TRBJ1-1, the CDR3 gives the full variable domain: DGGITQSPKYLFRKEGQNVTLSCEQNLNHDAMYWYRQDPGQGLRLIYYSQIVNDFQKGDIAEGYSVSREKKESFPLTVTSAQKNPTAFYLCASSMARGAGEAFFGQGTRLTVV.

The rearrangement joins TRBV30 to TRBJ2-5; unclear D gene. The CDR3 contains 12 residues. The germline V gene has CDR1 GTSNPN and CDR2 SVGIG (reference sequence). V was shortened by 2 bases and J by 0 bases, with 4 bases between the two germline ends. The CDR3, as DNA: TGTGCCTGGAGTTCGTACCAAGAGACCCAGTACTTC. Encoded protein: CAWSSYQETQYF. Complete variable domain (other parts from reference TRBV30 and TRBJ2-5): SQTIHQWPATLVQPVGSPLSLECTVEGTSNPNLYWYRQAAGRGLQLLFYSVGIGQISSEVPQNLSASRPQDRQFILSSKKLLLSDSGFYLCAWSSYQETQYFGPGTRLLVL.

The chain employs TRBV30 and TRBJ1-3; D is uncertain. The CDR3 has 12 residues. CDR1 and CDR2 (germline): GTSNPN, SVGIG (reference sequence). V lost 8 bases and J 0 bases, leaving 8 bases between the germline ends. The CDR3 DNA sequence: TGTGCCCTTAGCCTCTCTGGAAACACCATATATTTT. Amino acid sequence: CALSLSGNTIYF.

This sequence joins TRBV5-1 and TRBJ2-7, with 8 positions matching TRBD2. Germline CDR1 reads SGHRS; CDR2 reads YFSETQ. This CDR3 comprises 14 residues. The V and J ends lost 3 bases and 5 bases, in that order; junction bases with no gene match: 7. The CDR3 sequence: CASSSPRGGDEQYF. The CDR3 region has the DNA TGCGCCAGCAGCTCCCCTCGGGGGGGTGACGAGCAGTACTTC.

The rearrangement links TRBV28 to TRBJ2-5; 10 bases map to TRBD2. The CDR3 has 16 residues. Germline loops: CDR1 MDHEN, CDR2 SYDVKM. Trimming cost V 2 bases and J 9 bases; bases outside gene matches: 12. Here the CDR3 reads CASSLLSGGPMSAQYF. The CDR3 bases are TGTGCCAGCAGTTTACTTAGCGGGGGGCCGATGTCAGCCCAGTACTTC.

This clone is a singleton in its sample. The rearrangement uses TRBV15 and TRBJ1-1; D call uncertain. There are 14 residues in the CDR3. Germline lookup yields CDR1 LNHNV and CDR2 YYDKDF (reference sequence). Trimming removed 5 bases from V and 1 base from J, with 11 bases in between. CDR3 residues: CATSLETKNTEAFF. The CDR3, as DNA: TGTGCCACCAGCCTGGAGACGAAGAACACTGAAGCTTTCTTT.

This rearrangement joins TRBV30 to TRBJ1-5, with D uncertain. The V end was cut by 2 bases, the J end by 4 bases, with 9 bases between. CDR1 GTSNPN and CDR2 SVGIG come from the germline V gene (reference sequence). The CDR3 has 13 amino acids. The CDR3 bases are TGTGCCTGGAGTAACGGCAGAAATCAGCCCCAGCATTTT. Its protein product is CAWSNGRNQPQHF.

V usage is TRBV14 and J usage is TRBJ1-1; 12 bases are shared with TRBD1. From germline, CDR1 is SGHDN and CDR2 FVKESK. V lost 4 bases, J lost 7 bases, and 13 bases stayed unmatched. The CDR3 runs 17 residues. The CDR3 DNA reads TGTGCCAGCAGCCCAGGATTCGGGACAGGGGGCTTTATTGAAGCTTTCTTT. It specifies CASSPGFGTGGFIEAFF.

This clone was observed a handful of times. V usage is TRBV30 and J usage is TRBJ2-3, with D possibly being TRBD1 (6 bases). V lost 2 bases and J 10 bases, leaving 22 bases between the germline ends. Germline assignment: CDR1 GTSNPN and CDR2 SVGIG (reference sequence). This CDR3 has 15 residues. CDR3 sequence: CAWSPSITRQDAQYF. For the CDR3, the DNA is TGTGCCTGGAGTCCTTCTATCACCAGACAGGATGCGCAGTATTTT.

A few counts support this clone. J is TRBJ1-5 and V is TRBV28; D not certain. Germline V gene data show CDR1 as MDHEN and CDR2 as SYDVKM. The CDR3 consists of 13 residues. V shed 8 bases and J shed 0 bases, with 8 bases lying between them. CDR3 residues: CASRTASNQPQHF. The CDR3 DNA reads TGTGCCAGCCGGACGGCTAGCAATCAGCCCCAGCATTTT.

By sample fraction, this clone is medium-sized. The chain links TRBV7-2 to TRBJ2-7, with a tentative D call TRBD2 (5 bases). Per germline, CDR1 SGHTA and CDR2 FQGNSA. The V gene lost 5 bases and the J gene lost 3 bases, with 14 bases spanning the gap. The CDR3 sequence is 14 residues long. CDR3 in amino acids: CASSLRKAGYEQYF. The DNA of the CDR3 is TGTGCCAGCAGCCTCAGGAAGGCGGGCTACGAGCAGTACTTC.

This chain links TRBV7-2 with TRBJ1-1; no clear D gene. V shed 5 bases and J shed 0 bases, with 10 bases lying between them. This CDR3 is built from 14 residues. Germline V gene sequence: CDR1 SGHTA, CDR2 FQGNSA. Here the CDR3 reads CASSPGLMNTEAFF. The CDR3 DNA follows: TGTGCCAGCAGCCCGGGCCTAATGAACACTGAAGCTTTCTTT.

J is TRBJ2-1 and V is TRBV27; D is possibly TRBD1 or TRBD2 (5 bases each). The CDR3 is 15 residues long. Germline loops: CDR1 MNHEY, CDR2 SMNVEV (reference sequence). V dropped 7 bases and J dropped 1 base, with 14 bases sitting between them. For the CDR3, the DNA is TGTGCCAGCACCCCCCCGGGGCCTTCCTACAATGAGCAGTTCTTC. Protein product: CASTPPGPSYNEQFF.

The chain combines TRBV5-1 with TRBJ2-7; D not certain. Trimming stripped 0 bases from V and 3 bases from J, with 7 bases between. The length of the CDR3 is 13 residues. The germline V gene encodes CDR1 SGHRS and CDR2 YFSETQ. CDR3 coding DNA: TGCGCCAGCAGCTTGGATCTCAACTACGAGCAGTACTTC. Its protein product is CASSLDLNYEQYF.

The chain joins TRBV15 to TRBJ1-1, with 7 positions matching TRBD1. CDR3 length: 14 amino acids. CDR1 LNHNV and CDR2 YYDKDF come from the germline V gene (reference sequence). J gave up 1 base and V 4 bases, and 3 bases lay outside the gene matches. For the CDR3, the DNA is TGTGCCACCAGCAAGGACAGGACGAACACTGAAGCTTTCTTT. Its translation is CATSKDRTNTEAFF.

There are a few counts of this clone. V gene TRBV15 combines with J gene TRBJ1-2; 8 bases agree with TRBD1. With V trimmed by 3 bases and J by 4 bases, 1 base remained unmatched. Looked up from germline, CDR1 is LNHNV and CDR2 is YYDKDF (reference sequence). The CDR3 extends over 13 amino acids. The DNA for the CDR3 is TGTGCCACCAGCAGGGACAGGGCCTATGGCTACACCTTC. Protein sequence: CATSRDRAYGYTF.

This chain links TRBV2 with TRBJ2-7, with 8 bases matching TRBD1. The trim removed 3 bases at V and 3 bases at J, leaving 4 bases unmatched. The CDR3 runs 14 residues. CDR1 and CDR2 (germline): SNHLY, FYNNEI. In DNA, the CDR3 is TGTGCCAGCAGTGAGGACAGGGCCTACTACGAGCAGTACTTC. Amino acids: CASSEDRAYYEQYF.